This T cell receptor (beta chain) was found in a study of T cell repertoires in cytomegalovirus infection (dated 2019 in TCRdb). A note on the overall study: Recently identified HLA-C-restricted CMV epitopes, whose presentation resists viral immunomodulation, were targeted by peptide stimulations together with well-studied HLA-B-restricted epitopes. The HLA type of each donor mattered for the analysis, because public TCR beta signatures pointed to carriage of CMV infection along with the matching HLA type.

In regard to this clonotype: Which antigen it targets is not known. No much larger clone is present one base from it, and per-base qualities are unavailable.

What the authors observed across the whole study: In both this cohort and an independent roughly 330-donor cohort, the cumulative frequency of public TCR beta family members distinguished carriers of CMV infection plus the relevant HLA type. In the ex vivo response, HLA-C-restricted CMV-specific TCR beta clonotypes were dominant, and in two of eight donors the single most frequent clonotype came from this HLA-C-restricted group.

Measured from the cysteine to the phenylalanine, the CDR3 is 14 residues long. Only CDR3 DNA remains: 42 bases, in frame from the first base. According to the germline V gene (reference sequence), CDR1 reads SEHNR and CDR2 reads FQNEAQ. The junction shows trimming of 5 bases on V and 7 bases on J, plus 17 bases between the germline ends. The treatment or condition tag for this specimen amounts to: in vitro stimulation with specific CMV peptide epitopes to enrich CMV-specific T cells. Sequencing was performed on an Illumina HiSeq 1500. The public sequencing data were trimmed at Q25 with fastp and processed into clonotypes with MiXCR by TCRdb, which kept only in-frame beta chains. Records with the same CDR3 protein are collapsed into one entry carrying the most frequent genes and DNA. The sample records some 920,000 distinct CDR3 sequences, approximately 31% of which are singletons. Clones ranked in the top ten supply roughly 12% of the sample.

This receptor was identified in a human donor in good health (CMV status not recorded). Some clones in this sample may be carry-over from other donors' samples. Recombination linked TRBV7-9 to TRBJ1-1; the D region possibly corresponds to TRBD1 (6 bases align). This specimen was cultured CD8+ T cells from PBMCs, taken from culture after CMV antigen stimulation. The CDR3 protein sequence reads: CASSAPGGQSEAFF. DNA sequence: TGTGCCAGCAGCGCCCCGGGGGGACAAAGTGAAGCTTTCTTT. With all but the CDR3 taken from the reference TRBV7-9 and TRBJ1-1 genes, the full variable domain is: DTGVSQNPRHKITKRGQNVTFRCDPISEHNRLYWYRQTLGQGPEFLTYFQNEAQLEKSRLLSDRFSAERPKGSFSTLEIQRTEQGDSAMYLCASSAPGGQSEAFFGQGTRLTVV.